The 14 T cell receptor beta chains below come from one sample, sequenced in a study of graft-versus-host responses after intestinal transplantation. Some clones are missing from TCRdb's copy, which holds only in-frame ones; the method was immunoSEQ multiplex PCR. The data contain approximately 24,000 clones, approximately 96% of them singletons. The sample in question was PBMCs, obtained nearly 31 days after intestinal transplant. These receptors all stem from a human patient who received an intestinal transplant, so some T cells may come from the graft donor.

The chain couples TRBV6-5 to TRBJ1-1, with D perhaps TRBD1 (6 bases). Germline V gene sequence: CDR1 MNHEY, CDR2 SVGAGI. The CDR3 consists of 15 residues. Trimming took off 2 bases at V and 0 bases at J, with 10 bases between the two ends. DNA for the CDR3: TGTGCCAGCAGTTACGCGGACAGCTTGAACACTGAAGCTTTCTTT. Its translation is CASSYADSLNTEAFF.

The CDR3 nucleotides are TGTGCCAGCAGTTTAAGTTCCGGGACAGGGAAAAGAGGAAACACCATATATTTT. This codes for CASSLSSGTGKRGNTIYF. The rearrangement links TRBV28 to TRBJ1-3; 9 nucleotides line up with TRBD1. Germline CDR1 reads MDHEN; CDR2 reads SYDVKM. Germline trimming cut 2 bases from V and 4 bases from J; bases unmatched to any gene: 12. CDR3 length: 18 residues. The whole variable domain, remainder taken from reference TRBV28 and TRBJ1-3, is DVKVTQSSRYLVKRTGEKVFLECVQDMDHENMFWYRQDPGLGLRLIYFSYDVKMKEKGDIPEGYSVSREKKERFSLILESASTNQTSMYLCASSLSSGTGKRGNTIYFGEGSWLTVV.

CDR3 region: CASSSPGLLKRGNTIYF. CDR3 in DNA: TGTGCCAGCAGCTCCCCCGGGCTCCTCAAACGAGGAAACACCATATATTTT. The rearrangement links TRBV7-9 to TRBJ1-3; no reliable D call. Trimming stripped 4 bases from V and 4 bases from J, with 20 bases between. The V gene's germline CDR1 is SEHNR and CDR2 FQNEAQ (reference sequence). CDR3 length: 17 residues.

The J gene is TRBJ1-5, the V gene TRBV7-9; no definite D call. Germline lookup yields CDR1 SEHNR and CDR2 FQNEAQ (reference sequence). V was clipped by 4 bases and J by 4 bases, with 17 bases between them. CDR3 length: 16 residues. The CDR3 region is CASSSTRGSENQPQHF. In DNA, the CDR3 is TGTGCCAGCAGCTCCACCCGGGGATCCGAAAATCAGCCCCAGCATTTT.

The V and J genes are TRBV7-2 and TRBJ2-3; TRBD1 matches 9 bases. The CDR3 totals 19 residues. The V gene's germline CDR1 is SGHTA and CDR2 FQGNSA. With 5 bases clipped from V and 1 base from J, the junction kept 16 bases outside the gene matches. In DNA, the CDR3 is TGTGCCAGCAGCGAGACCGGGACAGGGTCCCGAGGGGGCACAGATACGCAGTATTTT. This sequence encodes CASSETGTGSRGGTDTQYF.

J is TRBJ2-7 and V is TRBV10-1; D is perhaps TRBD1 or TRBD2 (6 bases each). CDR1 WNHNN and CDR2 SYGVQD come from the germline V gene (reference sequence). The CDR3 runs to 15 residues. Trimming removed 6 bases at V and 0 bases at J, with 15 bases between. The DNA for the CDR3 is TGCGCCAGCAGCCTTAGGGGGGAGACCTCCTACGAGCAGTACTTC. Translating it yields CASSLRGETSYEQYF.

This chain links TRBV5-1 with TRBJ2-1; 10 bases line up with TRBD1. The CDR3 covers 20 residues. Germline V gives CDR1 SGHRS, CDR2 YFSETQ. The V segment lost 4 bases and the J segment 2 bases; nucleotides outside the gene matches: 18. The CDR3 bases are TGCGCCAGCAGCCCGTTCGAGGGGGACAGGGGATCGCGCGCCTACAATGAGCAGTTCTTC. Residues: CASSPFEGDRGSRAYNEQFF.

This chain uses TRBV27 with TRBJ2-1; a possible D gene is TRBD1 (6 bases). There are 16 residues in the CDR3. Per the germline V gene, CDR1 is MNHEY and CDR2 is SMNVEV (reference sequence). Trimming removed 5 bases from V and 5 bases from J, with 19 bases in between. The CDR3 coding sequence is TGTGCCAGCAGTCGGGGTTTTGGGGGACAAGACAATGAGCAGTTCTTC. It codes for CASSRGFGGQDNEQFF.

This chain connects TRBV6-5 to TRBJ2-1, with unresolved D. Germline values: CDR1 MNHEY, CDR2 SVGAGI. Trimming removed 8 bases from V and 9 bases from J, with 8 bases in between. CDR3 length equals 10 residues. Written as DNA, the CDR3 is TGTGCCAGCGGAGTTGGTGAGCAGTTCTTC. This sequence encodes CASGVGEQFF.

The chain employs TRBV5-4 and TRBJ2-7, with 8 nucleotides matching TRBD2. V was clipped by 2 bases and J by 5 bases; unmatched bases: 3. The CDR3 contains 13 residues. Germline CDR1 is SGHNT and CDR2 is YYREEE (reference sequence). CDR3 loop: CASSFGLADEQYF. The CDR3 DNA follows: TGTGCCAGCAGCTTTGGACTAGCCGACGAGCAGTACTTC. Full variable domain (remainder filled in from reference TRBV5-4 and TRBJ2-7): ETGVTQSPTHLIKTRGQQVTLRCSSQSGHNTVSWYQQALGQGPQFIFQYYREEENGRGNFPPRFSGLQFPNYSSELNVNALELDDSALYLCASSFGLADEQYFGPGTRLTVT.

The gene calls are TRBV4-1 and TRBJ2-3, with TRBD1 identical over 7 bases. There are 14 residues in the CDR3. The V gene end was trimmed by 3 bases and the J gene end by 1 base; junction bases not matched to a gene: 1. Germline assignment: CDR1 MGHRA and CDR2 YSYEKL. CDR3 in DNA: TGCGCCAGCAGCCATCAGGGGGGCACAGATACGCAGTATTTT. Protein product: CASSHQGGTDTQYF.

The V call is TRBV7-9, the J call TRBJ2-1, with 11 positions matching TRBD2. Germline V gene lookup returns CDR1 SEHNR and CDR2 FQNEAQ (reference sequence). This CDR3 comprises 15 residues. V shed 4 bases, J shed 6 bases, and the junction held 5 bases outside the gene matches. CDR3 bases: TGTGCCAGCAGCTCTACTAGCGGGAGATTCAATGAGCAGTTCTTC. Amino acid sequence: CASSSTSGRFNEQFF.

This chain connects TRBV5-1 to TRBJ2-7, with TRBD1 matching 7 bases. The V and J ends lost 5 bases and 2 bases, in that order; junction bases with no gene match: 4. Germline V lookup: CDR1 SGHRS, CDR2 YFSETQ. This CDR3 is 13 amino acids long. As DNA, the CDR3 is TGCGCCAGCAGACAGGGGAGTACCTACGAGCAGTACTTC. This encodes CASRQGSTYEQYF.

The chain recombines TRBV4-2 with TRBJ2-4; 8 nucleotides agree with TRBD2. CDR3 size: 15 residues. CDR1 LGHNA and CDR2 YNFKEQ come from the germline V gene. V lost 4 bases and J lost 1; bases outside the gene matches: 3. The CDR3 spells CASSPASGAKNIQYF. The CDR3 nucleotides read TGTGCCAGCAGCCCTGCTAGCGGGGCCAAAAACATTCAGTACTTC.